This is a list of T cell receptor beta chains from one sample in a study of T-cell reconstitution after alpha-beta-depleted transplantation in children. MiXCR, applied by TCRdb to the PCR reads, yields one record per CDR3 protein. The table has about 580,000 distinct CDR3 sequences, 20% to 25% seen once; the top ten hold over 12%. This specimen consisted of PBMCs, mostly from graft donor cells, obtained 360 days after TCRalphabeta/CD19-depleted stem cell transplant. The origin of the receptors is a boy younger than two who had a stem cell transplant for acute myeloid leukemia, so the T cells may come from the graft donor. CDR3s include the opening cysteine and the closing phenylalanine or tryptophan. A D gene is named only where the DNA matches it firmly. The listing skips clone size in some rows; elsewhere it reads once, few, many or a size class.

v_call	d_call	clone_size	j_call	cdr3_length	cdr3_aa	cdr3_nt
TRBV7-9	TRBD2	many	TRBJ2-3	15	CASSLLAGDTDTQYF	TGTGCCAGCAGCTTACTAGCGGGGGACACAGATACGCAGTATTTT
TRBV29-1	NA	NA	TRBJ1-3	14	CSVETHSSGNTIYF	TGCAGCGTTGAAACGCACAGCTCTGGAAACACCATATATTTT
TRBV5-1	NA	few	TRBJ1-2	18	CASSLELKAGRVRYGYTF	TGCGCCAGCAGCTTGGAGCTCAAGGCAGGGCGGGTTCGATATGGCTACACCTTC
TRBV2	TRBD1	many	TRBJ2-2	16	CASSRTGGGLTGELFF	TGTGCCAGCAGTCGGACAGGGGGCGGACTAACCGGGGAGCTGTTTTTT
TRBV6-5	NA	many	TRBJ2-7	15	CASSYHHSTIYEQYF	TGTGCCAGCAGTTACCACCACAGTACCATCTACGAGCAGTACTTC
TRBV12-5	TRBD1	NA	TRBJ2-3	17	CASGLVVGGVGTDTQYF	TGTGCTAGTGGTTTGGTAGTAGGGGGCGTCGGCACAGATACGCAGTATTTT
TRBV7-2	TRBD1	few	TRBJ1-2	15	CASSPRQGLSLGYTF	TGTGCCAGCAGCCCCCGACAGGGTTTAAGTCTTGGCTACACCTTC
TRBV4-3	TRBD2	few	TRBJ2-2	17	CASSQDRTSPNTGELFF	TGCGCCAGCAGCCAAGATCGGACTAGCCCGAACACCGGGGAGCTGTTTTTT
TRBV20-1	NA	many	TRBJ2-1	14	CSARGTFSYNEQFF	TGCAGTGCTAGGGGTACATTCTCCTACAATGAGCAGTTCTTC
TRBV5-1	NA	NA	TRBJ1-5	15	CASSEGKALNQPQHF	TGCGCCAGCAGTGAAGGGAAGGCTCTTAATCAGCCCCAGCATTTT
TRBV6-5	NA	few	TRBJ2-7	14	CASSYGKGGYEQYF	TGTGCCAGCAGTTACGGAAAGGGGGGGTACGAGCAGTACTTC
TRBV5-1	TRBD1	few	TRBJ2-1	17	CASSPVTGGFPYNEQFF	TGCGCCAGCAGCCCGGTGACAGGGGGCTTCCCCTACAATGAGCAGTTCTTC
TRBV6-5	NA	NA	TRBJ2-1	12	CASSRGRSEQFF	TGTGCCAGCAGTCGGGGACGGAGTGAGCAGTTCTTC
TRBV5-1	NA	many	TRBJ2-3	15	CASSLDSSRTDTQYF	TGCGCCAGCAGCTTGGACAGTAGTAGGACAGATACGCAGTATTTT
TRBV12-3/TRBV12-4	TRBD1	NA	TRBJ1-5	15	CASSLADRINQPQHF	TGTGCCAGCAGTTTGGCGGACAGGATCAATCAGCCCCAGCATTTT
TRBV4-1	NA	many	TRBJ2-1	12	CASSPSMGEQFF	TGCGCCAGCAGCCCCTCCATGGGGGAGCAGTTCTTC
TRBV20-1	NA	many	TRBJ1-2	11	CSASGQDGYTF	TGCAGTGCTAGCGGGCAGGATGGCTACACCTTC
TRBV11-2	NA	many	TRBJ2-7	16	CASSLVPDPRLYEQYF	TGTGCCAGCAGCTTAGTTCCCGACCCCCGGTTGTACGAGCAGTACTTC
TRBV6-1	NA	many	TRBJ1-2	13	CASTPGGGYGYTF	TGTGCCAGCACCCCCGGCGGCGGGTATGGCTACACCTTC
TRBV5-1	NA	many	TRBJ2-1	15	CASSFVGAALNEQFF	TGCGCCAGCAGCTTTGTGGGGGCCGCGCTTAATGAGCAGTTCTTC
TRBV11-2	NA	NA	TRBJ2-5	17	CASSLRIGDDPRGTQYF	TGTGCCAGCAGCTTAAGAATCGGGGACGACCCACGGGGGACCCAGTACTTC
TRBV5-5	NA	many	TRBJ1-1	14	CASSLTVGNTEAFF	TGTGCCAGCAGCTTGACCGTGGGGAACACTGAAGCTTTCTTT
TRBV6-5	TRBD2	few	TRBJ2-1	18	CASSYSPGLAGGINEQFF	TGTGCCAGCAGTTACTCCCCGGGACTAGCGGGGGGGATCAATGAGCAGTTCTTC
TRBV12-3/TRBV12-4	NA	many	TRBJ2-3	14	CASSSVGGLDTQYF	TGTGCCAGCAGTTCGGTCGGGGGGCTCGATACGCAGTATTTT
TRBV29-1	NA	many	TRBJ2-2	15	CSVETTGSGTGELFF	TGCAGCGTTGAAACCACAGGGAGTGGCACCGGGGAGCTGTTTTTT
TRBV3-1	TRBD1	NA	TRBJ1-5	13	CASSRDREQPQHF	TGTGCCAGCAGCAGGGACAGGGAACAGCCCCAGCATTTT
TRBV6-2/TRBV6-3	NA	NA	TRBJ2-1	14	CASGSWGSYNEQFF	TGTGCCAGCGGGTCTTGGGGTTCCTACAATGAGCAGTTCTTC
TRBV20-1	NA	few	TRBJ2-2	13	CQCIAANTGELFF	TGCCAGTGCATAGCGGCGAACACCGGGGAGCTGTTTTTT
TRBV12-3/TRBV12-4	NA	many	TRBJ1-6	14	CASSLEGWGSPLHF	TGTGCCAGCAGTTTAGAGGGTTGGGGTTCACCCCTCCACTTT
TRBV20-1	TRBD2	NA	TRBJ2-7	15	CSVCPPGGGFYEQYF	TGCAGTGTCTGCCCACCTGGCGGGGGTTTCTACGAGCAGTACTTC
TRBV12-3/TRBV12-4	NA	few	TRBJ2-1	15	CASSLRVAIHNEQFF	TGTGCCAGCAGTTTAAGGGTAGCGATCCACAATGAGCAGTTCTTC
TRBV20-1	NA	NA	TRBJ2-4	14	CSLRLYQGKNIQYF	TGCAGTCTCCGACTCTACCAAGGCAAAAACATTCAGTACTTC
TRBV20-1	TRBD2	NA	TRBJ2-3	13	CSARERGGDTQYF	TGCAGTGCTAGAGAGCGGGGGGGAGATACGCAGTATTTT